These 3 T cell receptor beta chains were sequenced from one sample in a study of T-cell reconstitution after alpha-beta-depleted transplantation in children. Library preparation (for TCRbeta) was performed with unique molecular identifiers. TCRdb passed the PCR reads through MiXCR, listing each CDR3 protein once. Of a few hundred thousand distinct CDR3 sequences detected, roughly a quarter appear once; the ten largest clones hold around a third. This specimen consisted of PBMCs, obtained before TCRalphabeta/CD19-depleted stem cell transplant. The receptors were gathered from a boy in the first two years of life with Wiskott-Aldrich syndrome, due to receive a stem cell transplant.

In this sample, this clonotype turned up a few times. This rearrangement joins TRBV29-1 to TRBJ1-2; D remains ambiguous. This CDR3 is built from 12 residues. Germline V gene sequence: CDR1 SQVTM, CDR2 ANQGSEA. Trimming shortened V by 0 bases and J by 7 bases, and 9 bases separated the two germline ends. The chain's CDR3 is CSVEENGSGYTF. The CDR3 bases are TGCAGCGTTGAAGAGAACGGCAGTGGCTACACCTTC.

V and J are TRBV28 and TRBJ1-5; a weak D match, TRBD1 (6 bases). V lost 1 base and J lost 8, with 15 bases in between. This CDR3 is built from 15 residues. Germline CDR1 reads MDHEN; CDR2 reads SYDVKM. The CDR3 region is CASSLYLGGEKPQHF. The CDR3, as DNA: TGTGCCAGCAGTTTATATTTAGGGGGGGAGAAGCCCCAGCATTTT.

This clonotype was counted between two and nine times. This chain uses TRBV28 with TRBJ2-7; 7 positions match TRBD1. The CDR3 is 16 residues long. Germline values: CDR1 MDHEN, CDR2 SYDVKM. With V trimmed by 6 bases and J by 5 bases, 16 bases remained unmatched. In DNA, the CDR3 is TGTGCCAGCAGGGAAGGGATACAGGGGATATTCGACGAGCAGTACTTC. Translation: CASREGIQGIFDEQYF.